The source of this T cell receptor beta chain is a study of persistence of HIV-infected CD4 T cells. Overall study context: Isolated cells were CMV- and HIV-1 Gag-responding CD4+ T cells. Findings of the study overall: TCRbeta richness was lower in CMV- and Gag-responding cells than in anti-CD3/anti-CD28-responding cells.

A remark on this clone: The antigen is not known.

Cells were stimulated with CMV-infected fibroblast lysates at 10 ug/mL. Sorted nonresponding memory CD4+ T cells were CD40L-negative, CD69-negative, CD45RO-high. This CDR3 spans 20 amino acids. The libraries were made with immunoSEQ version 4 in survey mode. Generated by immunoSEQ multiplex PCR, the TCRdb table keeps only in-frame clones and is missing some. This table has under 40,000 clones, 82% appearing once. J is TRBJ1-3 and V is TRBV21-1. TRBV21-1 is a pseudogene segment. This sequence originates from an adult woman with HIV who was CMV-seropositive. The sample consisted of CD4+ T cells sorted from PBMCs after roughly 17-hour stimulation, taken from a patient who received antiretroviral therapy. CDR3 protein: CASSKAGGILIKLSGNTIYF. DNA of the CDR3: TGTGCCAGCAGCAAAGCGGGGGGGATCTTAATAAAACTCTCTGGAAACACCATATATTTT.